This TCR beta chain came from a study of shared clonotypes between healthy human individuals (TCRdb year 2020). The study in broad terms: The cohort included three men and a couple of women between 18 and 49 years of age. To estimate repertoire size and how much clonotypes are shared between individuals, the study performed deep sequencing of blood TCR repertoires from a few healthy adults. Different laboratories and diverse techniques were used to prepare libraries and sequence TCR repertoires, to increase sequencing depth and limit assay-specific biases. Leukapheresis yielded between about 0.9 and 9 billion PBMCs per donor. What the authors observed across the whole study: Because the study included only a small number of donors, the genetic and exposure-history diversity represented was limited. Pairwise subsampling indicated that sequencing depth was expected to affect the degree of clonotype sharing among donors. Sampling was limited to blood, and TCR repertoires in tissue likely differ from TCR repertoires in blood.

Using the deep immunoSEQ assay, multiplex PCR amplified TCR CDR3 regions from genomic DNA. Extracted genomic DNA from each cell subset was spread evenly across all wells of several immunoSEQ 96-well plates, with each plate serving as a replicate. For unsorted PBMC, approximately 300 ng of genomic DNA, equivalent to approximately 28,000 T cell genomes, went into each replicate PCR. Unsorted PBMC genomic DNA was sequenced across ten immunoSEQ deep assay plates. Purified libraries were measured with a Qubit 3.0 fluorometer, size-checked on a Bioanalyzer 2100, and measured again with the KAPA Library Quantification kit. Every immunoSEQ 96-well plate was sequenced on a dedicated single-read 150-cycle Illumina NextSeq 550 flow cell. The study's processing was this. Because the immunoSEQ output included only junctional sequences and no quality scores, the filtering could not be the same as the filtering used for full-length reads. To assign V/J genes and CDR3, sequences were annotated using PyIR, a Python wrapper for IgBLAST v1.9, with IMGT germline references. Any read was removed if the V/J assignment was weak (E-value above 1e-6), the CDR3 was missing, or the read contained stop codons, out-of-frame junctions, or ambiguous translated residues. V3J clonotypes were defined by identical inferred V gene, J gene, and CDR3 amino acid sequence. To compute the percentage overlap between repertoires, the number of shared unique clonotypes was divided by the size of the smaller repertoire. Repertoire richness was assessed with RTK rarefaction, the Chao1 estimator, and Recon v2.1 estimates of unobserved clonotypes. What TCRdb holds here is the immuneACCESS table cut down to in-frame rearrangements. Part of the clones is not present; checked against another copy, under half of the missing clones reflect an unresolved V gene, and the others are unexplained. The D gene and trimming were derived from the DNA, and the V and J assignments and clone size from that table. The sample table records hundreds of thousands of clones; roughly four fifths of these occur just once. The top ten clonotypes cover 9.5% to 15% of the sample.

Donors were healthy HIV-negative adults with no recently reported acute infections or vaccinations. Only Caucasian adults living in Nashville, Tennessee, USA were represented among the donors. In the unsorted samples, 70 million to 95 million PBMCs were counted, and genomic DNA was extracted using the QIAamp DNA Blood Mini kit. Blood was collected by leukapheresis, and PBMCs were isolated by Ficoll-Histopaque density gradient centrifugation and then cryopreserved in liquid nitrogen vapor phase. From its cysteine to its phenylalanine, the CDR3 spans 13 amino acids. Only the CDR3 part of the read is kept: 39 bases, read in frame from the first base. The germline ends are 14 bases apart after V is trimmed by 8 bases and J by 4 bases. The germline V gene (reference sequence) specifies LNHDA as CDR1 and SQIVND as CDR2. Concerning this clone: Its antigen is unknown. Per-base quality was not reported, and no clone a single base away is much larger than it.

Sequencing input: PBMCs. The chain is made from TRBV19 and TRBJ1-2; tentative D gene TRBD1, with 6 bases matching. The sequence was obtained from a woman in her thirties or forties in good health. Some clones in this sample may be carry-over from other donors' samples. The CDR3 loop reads CASGGSRIYGYTF. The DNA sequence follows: TGTGCCAGTGGGGGCAGCCGCATCTATGGCTACACCTTC.